This T cell receptor beta chain was documented in a study of breast tumors, draining lymph nodes, adjacent tissues (TCRdb year 2016). Concerning the study at large: The study compared TCR beta repertoires across tumor, adjacent nontumor tissue and axillary lymph nodes from breast cancer patients. In human breast cancer, the study set out to evaluate how tumor, surrounding tissue and draining lymph node repertoires relate to one another and whether T cells may move between these sites.

The investigation overall reported the following: The conclusion that tumor T cells originate in lymph nodes was framed as consistent with a hypothesis rather than directly demonstrated. The data were judged consistent with most tumor T cells deriving from the lymph node and then expanding within tumor tissue. Tumors showed preferential V and J gene usage, and their T-cell repertoire diversity fell below that of lymph nodes yet above that of nontumor tissue. Tumor and nontumor tissue repertoires were found to be significantly more similar in luminal-like than in basal-like breast cancer.

Comment on this clonotype: The specificity of this receptor is unknown. No base-level quality is on record; no much larger clone is a single base apart.

Reads for this sample came from an Illumina HiSeq 2000. Multiplex PCR amplification was used to build the TCR beta chain libraries. High-throughput sequencing was used to analyze the amplified TCR beta chain products. The public reads were quality trimmed at Q25 with fastp and then assembled into clones with MiXCR by TCRdb, keeping productive beta chains. Each CDR3 protein appears once, grouped with its most common genes and DNA. The sample table contains 66,000 or so distinct CDR3 sequences; only one count was recorded for roughly two fifths of them. The top ten constitute over 7.5% of the sample. This sequence originates from a female donor with breast cancer. Some clones in this sample may be carry-over from other donors' samples. The sequencing input was breast tumor tissue.

The DNA sequence reads TGTGCCACAGAGATCAGGGGAACCTCCGAGCAGTACTTC. Its coded protein is CATEIRGTSEQYF. The chain is assembled from TRBV11-3 and TRBJ2-7; a weak D assignment points to TRBD1 (6 bases agree). The CDR3 covers 13 residues, taking in both the cysteine and the phenylalanine. The entry retains the CDR3 DNA only, 39 bases that are in frame from base 1. From a lookup of the germline V gene, CDR1 and CDR2 are SGHNT and YENEEA. Trimming removed 10 bases from V and 6 bases from J, leaving 19 bases between the germline ends.